The 18 T cell receptor beta chains below come from one sample, sequenced in a study of spatial heterogeneity in lung cancer (dated by TCRdb to the late 2010s). In the paper's terms, the time point label means: sample taken at primary tumor resection. For TCR sequencing, whole RNA was extracted from tumor and nontumor lung tissue, or from cryopreserved PBMC samples, and no cell sorting was done. The method behind the library was 5' RACE. The sequencer was a NextSeq 500. The public reads were reprocessed in TCRdb via fastp at Q25 and MiXCR, keeping in-frame beta chains. Each CDR3 protein appears once, grouped with its most common genes and DNA. The sample data list 80,000 to 95,000 distinct CDR3 sequences, and over 8.5% of these were observed just once. Jointly, the top ten make up about 7% of the sample. The specimen was PBMCs, collected at surgery. The receptors were sampled from a male donor with early-stage non-small cell lung cancer.

This clonotype was seen more than once but under ten times. J is TRBJ2-5 and V is TRBV18, with D unclear. This CDR3 contains 12 residues. Trimming stripped 4 bases from V and 4 bases from J, with 7 bases between. CDR1 is KGHSH and CDR2 is LQKENI in the germline V gene. CDR3 loop: CASSLHGETQYF. CDR3 in DNA: TGTGCCAGCTCACTTCACGGAGAGACCCAGTACTTC.

This clonotype was seen repeatedly, ten times or more. CDR3 coding DNA: TGCAGTGCTAGCCAGGGATTCGATGAGCAGTTCTTC. As protein: CSASQGFDEQFF. The chain joins TRBV20-1 to TRBJ2-1; maybe TRBD1 (5 bases). Trimming took off 3 bases at V and 8 bases at J, with 11 bases between the two ends. CDR3 length: 12 residues. Per germline, CDR1 DFQATT and CDR2 SNEGSKA (reference sequence).

In its sample, this clonotype was seen many times. V is TRBV5-1 and J is TRBJ2-2; 7 nucleotides agree with TRBD2. Germline loops: CDR1 SGHRS, CDR2 YFSETQ. J gave up 2 bases and V 3 bases, and 4 bases lay outside the gene matches. The CDR3 sequence is 15 residues long. CDR3: CASSSGTTNTGELFF. CDR3 sequence (DNA): TGCGCCAGCAGCTCCGGGACTACCAACACCGGGGAGCTGTTTTTT.

This clonotype has at least ten counts. The V gene is TRBV7-2, the J gene TRBJ2-6; 7 nucleotides match TRBD1. The germline gives CDR1 SGHTA, CDR2 FQGNSA. V gave up 1 base and J gave up 3 bases; unmatched junction bases: 6. This CDR3 is 17 amino acids long. CDR3 sequence reads: CASSLVGRGNGANVLTF. As DNA, the CDR3 is TGTGCCAGCAGCTTAGTAGGCAGGGGGAATGGGGCCAACGTCCTGACTTTC.

This clonotype was seen repeatedly, ten times or more. The chain uses TRBV28 and TRBJ1-4, with D hard to call. Between the trimmed V and J ends, which lost 6 bases and 3 bases, there was a span of 14 bases. The CDR3 has 15 residues. Germline assignment: CDR1 MDHEN and CDR2 SYDVKM. The CDR3 DNA reads as TGTGCCAGCAGCCCGACTCGGGGAGCTAATGAAAAACTGTTTTTT. It specifies CASSPTRGANEKLFF. The full variable domain, completed using reference TRBV28 and TRBJ1-4, is DVKVTQSSRYLVKRTGEKVFLECVQDMDHENMFWYRQDPGLGLRLIYFSYDVKMKEKGDIPEGYSVSREKKERFSLILESASTNQTSMYLCASSPTRGANEKLFFGSGTQLSVL.

The chain recombines TRBV28 with TRBJ2-7; D ambiguous. This CDR3 is built from 13 residues. The germline V gene has CDR1 MDHEN and CDR2 SYDVKM. V was pared by 6 bases and J by 5 bases, with 14 bases between. In DNA form, the CDR3 reads TGTGCCAGCAGCCCCCCGGCCCGCCACGAGCAGTACTTC. This gives the protein CASSPPARHEQYF. The whole variable domain, filled in from reference TRBV28 and TRBJ2-7, reads DVKVTQSSRYLVKRTGEKVFLECVQDMDHENMFWYRQDPGLGLRLIYFSYDVKMKEKGDIPEGYSVSREKKERFSLILESASTNQTSMYLCASSPPARHEQYFGPGTRLTVT.

This clonotype was picked up many times. The chain couples TRBV20-1 to TRBJ1-3; a weak D match, TRBD1 (5 bases). The CDR3 is 15 residues long. Looked up from germline, CDR1 is DFQATT and CDR2 is SNEGSKA (reference sequence). V lost 5 bases, J lost 5 bases, and 19 bases lay in between. The CDR3 DNA follows: TGCAGTGCTCCAAAAAGCCGGGACGGCAGAAACACCATATATTTT. Its protein product is CSAPKSRDGRNTIYF.

The J gene is TRBJ2-2, the V gene TRBV30; TRBD2 might be the D (6 bases). CDR3 length: 14 residues. V gave up 2 bases and J gave up 5 bases, with 12 bases separating them. In germline, CDR1 is GTSNPN, CDR2 SVGIG (reference sequence). Here the CDR3 reads CAWSFSSGTGELFF. For the CDR3, the DNA is TGTGCCTGGAGTTTTTCGAGCGGGACCGGGGAGCTGTTTTTT.

Note on this clonotype: A much more abundant neighbour one base away suggests this may be a read error. V and J are TRBV24-1 and TRBJ2-1, with D possibly matching TRBD2 (5 bases). The CDR3 is 13 amino acids. Germline values: CDR1 KGHDR, CDR2 SFDVKD. The CDR3 protein is CAISDWTGDEQFF. CDR3 coding DNA: TGTGCCATCAGTGATTGGACTGGGGATGAGCAGTTCTTC.

At least ten counts were recorded for this clonotype. V gene TRBV15 combines with J gene TRBJ2-7; either TRBD1 or TRBD2 may fit D (5 bases each). The V gene lost 0 bases and the J gene lost 6 bases, with 9 bases spanning the gap. Germline V gene data show CDR1 as LNHNV and CDR2 as YYDKDF (reference sequence). The CDR3 has 13 residues. The CDR3 DNA is TGTGCCACCAGCAGAGATCGGGGCGGCGAGCAGTACTTC. This codes for CATSRDRGGEQYF.

In its sample, this clonotype was seen many times. The chain links TRBV5-6 to TRBJ2-3; 8 bases align to TRBD2. Germline values: CDR1 SGHDT, CDR2 YYEEEE. With 4 bases clipped from V and 6 bases from J, the junction kept 16 bases outside the gene matches. The CDR3 has 17 residues. CDR3 in amino acids: CASSPLARERGWDTQYF. CDR3 sequence (DNA): TGTGCCAGCAGCCCCCTTGCTAGAGAGCGGGGGTGGGATACGCAGTATTTT.

The chain carries TRBV5-1 and TRBJ2-3; D gene uncertain. In germline, CDR1 is SGHRS, CDR2 YFSETQ. The CDR3 has 15 residues. V dropped 0 bases and J dropped 0 bases, with 8 bases sitting between them. DNA of the CDR3: TGCGCCAGCAGCTTGGACCTTAGGAGCACAGATACGCAGTATTTT. It codes for CASSLDLRSTDTQYF. The full variable domain, its missing parts supplied by reference TRBV5-1 and TRBJ2-3, is KAGVTQTPRYLIKTRGQQVTLSCSPISGHRSVSWYQQTPGQGLQFLFEYFSETQRNKGNFPGRFSGRQFSNSRSEMNVSTLELGDSALYLCASSLDLRSTDTQYFGPGTRLTVL.

This clonotype was found many times. The chain uses TRBV12-3 or TRBV12-4 and TRBJ2-2; TRBD1 agrees at 8 bases. Trimming removed 5 bases from V and 4 bases from J; junction bases left unmatched: 6. The CDR3 has 15 amino acids. The CDR3 nucleotides are TGTGCCAGCAGTCCCCAGGGGGCGCGCACCGGGGAGCTGTTTTTT. This codes for CASSPQGARTGELFF.

In its sample, this clonotype was seen many times. CDR3 DNA sequence: TGTGCCAGCAGGCATCAGGGGACTCTAGAGACCCAGTACTTC. It encodes CASRHQGTLETQYF. This rearrangement joins TRBV28 to TRBJ2-5; either TRBD1 or TRBD2 may fit D (6 bases each). V lost 6 bases and J lost 4, with 15 bases in between. The CDR3 loop spans 14 amino acids. CDR1 is MDHEN and CDR2 is SYDVKM in the germline V gene.

This sequence joins TRBV5-6 and TRBJ2-2; D may be TRBD1 (5 bases). V was pared by 1 base and J by 7 bases, with 5 bases between. This CDR3 spans 12 amino acids. Per germline, CDR1 SGHDT and CDR2 YYEEEE. CDR3 sequence: CASSLQGGELFF. For the CDR3, the DNA is TGTGCCAGCAGCTTGCAGGGCGGGGAGCTGTTTTTT.

This clonotype was counted ten times or more. The chain has TRBV5-1 and TRBJ2-3; D may be TRBD2 (5 bases). The V gene lost 4 bases and the J gene lost 6 bases, with 12 bases spanning the gap. The V gene's germline CDR1 is SGHRS and CDR2 YFSETQ. CDR3 length: 13 residues. DNA of the CDR3: TGCGCCAGCAGCGGTTTTGGGAGTGATACGCAGTATTTT. Its protein is CASSGFGSDTQYF.

V and J are TRBV29-1 and TRBJ1-2; the D gene is possibly TRBD1 (5 bases). CDR1 and CDR2 (germline): SQVTM, ANQGSEA. The V gene lost 8 bases and the J gene lost 0 bases, with 13 bases spanning the gap. This CDR3 has 13 residues. Written as DNA, the CDR3 is TGCAGCTCATCGACAGTGACTAACTATGGCTACACCTTC. Its translation: CSSSTVTNYGYTF.

J is TRBJ1-2 and V is TRBV29-1; 9 bases map to TRBD1. Germline trimming cut 5 bases from V and 6 bases from J; bases unmatched to any gene: 4. The germline V gene encodes CDR1 SQVTM and CDR2 ANQGSEA. The CDR3 extends over 12 amino acids. CDR3 sequence reads: CSVTTGGNGYTF. The CDR3, as DNA: TGCAGCGTTACAACAGGGGGCAATGGCTACACCTTC.